This T cell receptor (beta chain) was found in a study of shared clonotypes between healthy human individuals. In the study overall: Per-donor plates numbered three CD4 naive, three CD4 memory, two CD8 naive and one CD8 memory.

Points from the study as a whole: All-four-donor shared clonotypes had higher generation probabilities than non-shared clonotypes did.

Repertoires were generated with immunoSEQ multiplex PCR, while TCRdb's copy carries only in-frame clones and drops some. The sample yields 2 million to 2.5 million clones, under 95% seen once. CDR1 is MGHRA and CDR2 is YSYEKL in the germline V gene. The CDR3 covers 15 residues. J gave up 7 bases and V 3 bases, and 7 bases lay outside the gene matches. Comments on this clone: Its antigen is currently unknown.

The clonotype comes from a young man in good health. Some clones in this sample may be carry-over from other donors' samples. The V gene is TRBV4-1, the J gene TRBJ1-5; 9 bases map to TRBD1. Sequencing was carried out using naive CD4+ T cells from PBMCs. The sample's subset: CD45RA+ positively selected. The CDR3 DNA follows: TGCGCCAGCAGCCAGGAGGGACAGGGACACCAGCCCCAGCATTTT. Translated, it gives CASSQEGQGHQPQHF.